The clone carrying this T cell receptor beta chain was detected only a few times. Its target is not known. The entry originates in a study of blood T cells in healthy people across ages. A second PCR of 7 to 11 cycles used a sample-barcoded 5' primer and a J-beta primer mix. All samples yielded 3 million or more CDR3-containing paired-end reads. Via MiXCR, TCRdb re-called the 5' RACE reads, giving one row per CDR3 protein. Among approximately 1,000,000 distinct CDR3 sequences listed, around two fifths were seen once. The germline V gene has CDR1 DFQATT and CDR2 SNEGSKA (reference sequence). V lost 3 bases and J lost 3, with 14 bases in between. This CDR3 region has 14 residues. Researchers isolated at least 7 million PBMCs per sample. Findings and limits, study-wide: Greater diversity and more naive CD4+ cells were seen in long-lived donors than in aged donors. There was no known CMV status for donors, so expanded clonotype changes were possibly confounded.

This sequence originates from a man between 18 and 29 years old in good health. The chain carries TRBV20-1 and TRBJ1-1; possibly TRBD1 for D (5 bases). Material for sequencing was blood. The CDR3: CSASAGLGYTEAFF. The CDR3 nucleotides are TGCAGTGCTAGTGCAGGGCTTGGATACACTGAAGCTTTCTTT.